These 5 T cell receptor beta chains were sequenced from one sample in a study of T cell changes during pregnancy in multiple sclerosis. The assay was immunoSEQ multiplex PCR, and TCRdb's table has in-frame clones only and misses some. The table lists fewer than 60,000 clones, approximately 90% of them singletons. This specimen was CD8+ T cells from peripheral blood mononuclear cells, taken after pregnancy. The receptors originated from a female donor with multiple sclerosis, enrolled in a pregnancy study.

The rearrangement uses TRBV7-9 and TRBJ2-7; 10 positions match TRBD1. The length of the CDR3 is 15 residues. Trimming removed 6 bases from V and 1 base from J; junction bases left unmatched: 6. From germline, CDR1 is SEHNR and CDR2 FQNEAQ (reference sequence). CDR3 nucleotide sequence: TGTGCCAGCAGACAAGCGGGACAGGGGTCCTACGAGCAGTACTTC. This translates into CASRQAGQGSYEQYF.

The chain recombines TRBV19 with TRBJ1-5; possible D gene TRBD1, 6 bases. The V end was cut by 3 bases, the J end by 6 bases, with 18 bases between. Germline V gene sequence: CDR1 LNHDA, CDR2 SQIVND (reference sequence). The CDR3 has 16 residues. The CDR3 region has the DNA TGTGCCAGTAGTATCTGGCACCTGGGGGCGGGTCAGCCCCAGCATTTT. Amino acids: CASSIWHLGAGQPQHF. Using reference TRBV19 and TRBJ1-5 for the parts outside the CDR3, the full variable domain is DGGITQSPKYLFRKEGQNVTLSCEQNLNHDAMYWYRQDPGQGLRLIYYSQIVNDFQKGDIAEGYSVSREKKESFPLTVTSAQKNPTAFYLCASSIWHLGAGQPQHFGDGTRLSIL.

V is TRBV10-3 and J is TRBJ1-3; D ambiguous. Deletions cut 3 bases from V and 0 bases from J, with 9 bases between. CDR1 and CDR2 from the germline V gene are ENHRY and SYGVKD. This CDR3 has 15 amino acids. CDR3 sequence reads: CAISDSLSSGNTIYF. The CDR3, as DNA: TGTGCCATCAGTGATTCCCTCTCCTCTGGAAACACCATATATTTT.

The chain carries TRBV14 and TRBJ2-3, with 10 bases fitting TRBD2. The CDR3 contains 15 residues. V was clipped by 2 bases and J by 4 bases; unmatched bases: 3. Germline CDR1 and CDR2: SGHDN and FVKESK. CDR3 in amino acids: CASSQLAGAPDTQYF. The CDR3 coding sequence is TGTGCCAGCAGCCAACTAGCGGGGGCCCCAGATACGCAGTATTTT.

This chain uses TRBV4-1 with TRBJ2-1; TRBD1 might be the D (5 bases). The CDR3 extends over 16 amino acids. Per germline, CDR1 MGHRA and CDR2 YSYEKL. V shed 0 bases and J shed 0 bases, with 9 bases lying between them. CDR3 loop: CASSQDQGSSYNEQFF. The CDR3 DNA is TGCGCCAGCAGCCAAGACCAGGGTAGCTCCTACAATGAGCAGTTCTTC.